These 11 T cell receptor beta chains were all obtained from the same sample, sequenced in a study of T cell changes during pregnancy in multiple sclerosis. The data were produced by immunoSEQ multiplex PCR, yet TCRdb's version contains in-frame clones alone and is incomplete. The table records around 92,000 clones, just under 95% of them present only once. Source: peripheral blood, taken in the first trimester of pregnancy. The source is a female donor with multiple sclerosis, enrolled in a pregnancy study.

The chain uses TRBV27 and TRBJ1-1, with D tentatively TRBD1 (5 bases). With 0 bases removed from V and 1 base from J, the gap between germline ends came to 12 bases. The germline CDR1 and CDR2 sequences are MNHEY and SMNVEV (reference sequence). This CDR3 region has 16 residues. The CDR3 loop is CASSLSSIDRNTEAFF. The CDR3 DNA sequence: TGTGCCAGCAGTTTATCCTCAATCGACAGGAACACTGAAGCTTTCTTT.

The chain employs TRBV4-1 and TRBJ2-1; 8 positions match TRBD1. Germline V CDR1 and CDR2: MGHRA, YSYEKL. V trimming: 0 bases; J trimming: 2 bases; junction bases outside the gene matches: 6. The CDR3 is 17 amino acids. This CDR3 reads CASSQDPQGAPYNEQFF. The CDR3 DNA follows: TGCGCCAGCAGCCAAGATCCTCAGGGGGCCCCCTACAATGAGCAGTTCTTC.

Only a few counts were recorded for this clone. The chain joins TRBV13 to TRBJ2-4; possibly TRBD2 for D (5 bases). This CDR3 comprises 16 residues. Trimming shortened V by 2 bases and J by 8 bases, and 19 bases separated the two germline ends. Germline V gene lookup returns CDR1 PRHDT and CDR2 FYEKMQ (reference sequence). CDR3 protein: CASSLNRFRGTHIQYF. The CDR3, as DNA: TGTGCCAGCAGCTTAAATCGGTTTCGGGGTACTCACATTCAGTACTTC. Supplemented by reference TRBV13 and TRBJ2-4, the full variable domain reads AAGVIQSPRHLIKEKRETATLKCYPIPRHDTVYWYQQGPGQDPQFLISFYEKMQSDKGSIPDRFSAQQFSDYHSELNMSSLELGDSALYFCASSLNRFRGTHIQYFGAGTRLSVL.

The V and J genes are TRBV2 and TRBJ2-3; 8 bases line up with TRBD1. Germline loops: CDR1 SNHLY, CDR2 FYNNEI. With 4 bases clipped from V and 0 bases from J, the junction kept 3 bases outside the gene matches. The CDR3 length is 15 residues. The CDR3 bases are TGTGCCAGCAGTGGGACAGGGTCTAGCACAGATACGCAGTATTTT. Its protein is CASSGTGSSTDTQYF.

V gene TRBV5-1 combines with J gene TRBJ1-6; TRBD1 matches 9 bases. Trimming at V came to 4 bases and at J to 9 bases, leaving 8 bases not matched to a gene. The CDR3 is 15 amino acids. The germline CDR1 and CDR2 sequences are SGHRS and YFSETQ. CDR3 residues: CASSTKTGGASPLHF. The CDR3 region has the DNA TGCGCCAGCAGCACCAAGACAGGGGGGGCTTCACCCCTCCACTTT. The full variable domain, completed using reference TRBV5-1 and TRBJ1-6, is KAGVTQTPRYLIKTRGQQVTLSCSPISGHRSVSWYQQTPGQGLQFLFEYFSETQRNKGNFPGRFSGRQFSNSRSEMNVSTLELGDSALYLCASSTKTGGASPLHFGNGTRLTVT.

The sample holds one count of this clone. The V and J genes are TRBV4-1 and TRBJ1-3; no firm D call. The CDR3 length is 15 residues. Germline V gene lookup returns CDR1 MGHRA and CDR2 YSYEKL. V was trimmed by 1 base and J by 2 bases, leaving 9 bases between them. The CDR3 sequence: CASSQGLLPGNTIYF. CDR3 sequence (DNA): TGCGCCAGCAGCCAAGGACTACTCCCTGGAAACACCATATATTTT.

This clone was found once. The chain joins TRBV5-1 to TRBJ2-2, with D possibly matching TRBD1 (6 bases). Trimming cost V 0 bases and J 4 bases, with 19 bases left between them. Germline V gene sequence: CDR1 SGHRS, CDR2 YFSETQ. This CDR3 spans 18 amino acids. The CDR3 region has the DNA TGCGCCAGCAGCTTGGCTGTGACAGGTCCATGGGCCACCGGGGAGCTGTTTTTT. Translation gives CASSLAVTGPWATGELFF.

The chain employs TRBV13 and TRBJ2-3, with TRBD2 matching 8 bases. The V segment lost 0 bases and the J segment 6 bases; nucleotides outside the gene matches: 11. Germline V gene data show CDR1 as PRHDT and CDR2 as FYEKMQ (reference sequence). This CDR3 contains 17 residues. The CDR3 DNA is TGTGCCAGCAGCTTAGGCCTCATTAGCGGGGAGCACGATACGCAGTATTTT. Translated, it gives CASSLGLISGEHDTQYF.

V and J are TRBV6-6 and TRBJ2-7, with D possibly TRBD1 on 6 matching bases. Germline assignment: CDR1 MNHNY and CDR2 SVGAGI (reference sequence). The CDR3 is 13 amino acids. Trimming pared 6 bases from V and 2 bases from J, leaving 11 bases between. The CDR3 is CASSVRGTYEQYF. The CDR3 DNA follows: TGTGCCAGCAGCGTCAGGGGCACCTACGAGCAGTACTTC.

This chain joins TRBV7-3 and TRBJ1-1; TRBD1 matches at 10 bases. The CDR3 consists of 15 residues. Germline loops: CDR1 SGHTA, CDR2 FQGTGA. V lost 4 bases to trimming and J lost 5 bases; unmatched junction nucleotides: 7. The CDR3 region has the DNA TGTGCCAGCAGCTCGCCGGGACAGGGGAAGACTGAAGCTTTCTTT. As protein: CASSSPGQGKTEAFF. Looking up the rest from reference TRBV7-3 and TRBJ1-1 gives the full variable domain: GAGVSQTPSNKVTEKGKYVELRCDPISGHTALYWYRQSLGQGPEFLIYFQGTGAADDSGLPNDRFFAVRPEGSVSTLKIQRTERGDSAVYLCASSSPGQGKTEAFFGQGTRLTVV.

The chain uses TRBV11-1 and TRBJ1-1; 8 bases are shared with TRBD1. From germline, CDR1 is SGHAT and CDR2 FQDESV (reference sequence). The J segment lost 1 base and the V segment lost 5 bases, leaving 3 bases of the junction unmatched. The CDR3 is 14 amino acids. CDR3 loop: CASSSRGRNTEAFF. The DNA for the CDR3 is TGTGCCAGCAGCAGCAGGGGGCGGAACACTGAAGCTTTCTTT.